This T cell receptor beta chain was documented in a study of memory CD4+ T cells and cytomegalovirus serostatus. The sort gate was single viable CD3+CD4+CD8-CD45RO+ cells for memory CD4+ T cells. TCRdb's copy holds only in-frame clones and misses some; the assay was immunoSEQ multiplex PCR. The repertoire includes 75,000 to 90,000 clones, 80% of them detected once, and roughly 0.85% sits in the top ten. J was trimmed by 5 bases and V by 5 bases; bases with no gene match: 15. Germline loops: CDR1 GTSNPN, CDR2 SVGIG (reference sequence). This CDR3 has 17 residues. Sequencing was performed on memory CD4+ T cells from blood. The sequence derives from an adult in good health and CMV-seronegative. This sequence joins TRBV30 and TRBJ2-1; 10 bases are a match to TRBD2. The CDR3 DNA is TGTGCCTGGGCGAGATTCCTCAGCGGGAGGGAGAACAATGAGCAGTTCTTC. It yields the protein CAWARFLSGRENNEQFF.